The count of the clone carrying this T cell receptor (beta chain) is one. These data originate in a study of T cell responses to AZD1222 COVID-19 vaccine. Libraries were prepared by immunoSEQ multiplex PCR; TCRdb keeps only in-frame clonotypes and omits some of them. The table lists about 110,000 clones, about nine tenths of them singletons. V lost 5 bases, J lost 0 bases, and 5 bases stayed unmatched. CDR1 and CDR2 from the germline V gene are SGHTA and FQGTGA. The CDR3 runs 16 residues. The chain has TRBV7-3 and TRBJ2-7, with 12 bases fitting TRBD2. This clonotype was sampled from an adult in good health. The sample here was peripheral blood, taken on day 0 of AZD1222 vaccination. CDR3 residues: CASSRGLAGSSYEQYF. The DNA for the CDR3 is TGTGCCAGCAGCAGAGGACTAGCGGGGTCCTCCTACGAGCAGTACTTC.